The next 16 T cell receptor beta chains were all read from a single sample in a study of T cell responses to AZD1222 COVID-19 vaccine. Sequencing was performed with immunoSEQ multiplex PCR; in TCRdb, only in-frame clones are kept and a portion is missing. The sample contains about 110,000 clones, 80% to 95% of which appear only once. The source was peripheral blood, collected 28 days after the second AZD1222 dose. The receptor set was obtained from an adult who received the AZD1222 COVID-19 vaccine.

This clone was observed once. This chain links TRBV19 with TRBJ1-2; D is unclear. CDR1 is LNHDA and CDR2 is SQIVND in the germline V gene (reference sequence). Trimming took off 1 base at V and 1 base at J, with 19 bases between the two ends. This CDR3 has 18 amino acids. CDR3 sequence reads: CASSIAAGGQFINYGYTF. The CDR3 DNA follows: TGTGCCAGTAGTATAGCGGCGGGAGGTCAGTTTATTAACTATGGCTACACCTTC.

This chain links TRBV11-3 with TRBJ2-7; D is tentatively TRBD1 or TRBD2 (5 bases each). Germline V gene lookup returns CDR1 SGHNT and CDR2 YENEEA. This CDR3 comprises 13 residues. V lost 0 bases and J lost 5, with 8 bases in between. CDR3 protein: CASSLEGPNEQYF. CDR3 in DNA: TGTGCCAGCAGCTTAGAGGGACCCAACGAGCAGTACTTC.

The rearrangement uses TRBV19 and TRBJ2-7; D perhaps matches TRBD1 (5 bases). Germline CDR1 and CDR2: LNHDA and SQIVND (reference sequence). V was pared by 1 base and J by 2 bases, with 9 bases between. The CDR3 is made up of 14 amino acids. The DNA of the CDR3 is TGTGCCAGTAGTATAGGTGGCAGGGCCTACGAGCAGTACTTC. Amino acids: CASSIGGRAYEQYF.

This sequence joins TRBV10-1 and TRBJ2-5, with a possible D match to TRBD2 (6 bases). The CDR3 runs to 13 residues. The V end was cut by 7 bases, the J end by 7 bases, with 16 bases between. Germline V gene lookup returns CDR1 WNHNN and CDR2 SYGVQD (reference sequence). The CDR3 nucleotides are TGCGCCAGCACCCCACTTCGGGGAGGGACCCAGTACTTC. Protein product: CASTPLRGGTQYF.

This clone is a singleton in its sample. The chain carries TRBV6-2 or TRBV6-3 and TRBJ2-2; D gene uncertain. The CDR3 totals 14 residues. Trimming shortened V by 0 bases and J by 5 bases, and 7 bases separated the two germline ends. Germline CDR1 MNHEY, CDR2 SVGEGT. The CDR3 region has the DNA TGTGCCAGCAGTTACTCGCGAGAAACCGGGGAGCTGTTTTTT. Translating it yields CASSYSRETGELFF.

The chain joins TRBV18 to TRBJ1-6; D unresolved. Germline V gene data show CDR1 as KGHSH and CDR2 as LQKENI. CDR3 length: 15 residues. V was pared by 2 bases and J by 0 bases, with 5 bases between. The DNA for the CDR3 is TGTGCCAGCTCACCAGGGGTCTCCTATAATTCACCCCTCCACTTT. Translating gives CASSPGVSYNSPLHF.

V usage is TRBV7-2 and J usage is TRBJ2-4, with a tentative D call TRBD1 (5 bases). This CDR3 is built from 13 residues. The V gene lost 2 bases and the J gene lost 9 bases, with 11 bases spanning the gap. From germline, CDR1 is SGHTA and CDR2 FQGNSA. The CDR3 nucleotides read TGTGCCAGCAGCTTATGGGGCGAGAGCATTCAGTACTTC. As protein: CASSLWGESIQYF.

CDR3 DNA sequence: TGTGCCAGCAGTTTTAGGACAGGGAGGGCGGTCACAGATACGCAGTATTTT. Encoded protein: CASSFRTGRAVTDTQYF. The chain combines TRBV28 with TRBJ2-3, with D perhaps TRBD1 (8 bases). Germline lookup yields CDR1 MDHEN and CDR2 SYDVKM. V was cut by 3 bases and J by 2 bases, with 18 bases left in between. This CDR3 is 17 amino acids long.

CDR3 in DNA: TGTGCCAGCAGCTTAGTAAGGGGGTCTGGAAACACCATATATTTT. This codes for CASSLVRGSGNTIYF. This rearrangement joins TRBV7-9 to TRBJ1-3; D is possibly TRBD1 (6 bases). V was clipped by 1 base and J by 1 base, with 8 bases between them. CDR3 length equals 15 residues. Germline V gene sequence: CDR1 SEHNR, CDR2 FQNEAQ (reference sequence).

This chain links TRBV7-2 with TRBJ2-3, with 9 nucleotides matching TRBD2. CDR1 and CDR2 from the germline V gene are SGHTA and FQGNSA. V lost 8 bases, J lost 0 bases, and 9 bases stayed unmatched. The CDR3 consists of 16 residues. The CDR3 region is CASGLAGSSSTDTQYF. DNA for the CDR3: TGTGCCAGCGGCCTAGCGGGGTCCTCTAGCACAGATACGCAGTATTTT.

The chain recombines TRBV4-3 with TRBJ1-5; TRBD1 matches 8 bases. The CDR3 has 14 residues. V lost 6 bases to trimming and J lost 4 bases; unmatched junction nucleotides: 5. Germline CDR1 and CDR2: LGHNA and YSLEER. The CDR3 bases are TGCGCCAGCAGTCTGACAGGGGCGAATCAGCCCCAGCATTTT. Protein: CASSLTGANQPQHF.

CDR3 amino acids: CASSLAGVGDNEQFF. CDR3 coding DNA: TGTGCCAGCAGCCTAGCGGGGGTTGGGGACAATGAGCAGTTCTTC. V is TRBV9 and J is TRBJ2-1, with TRBD2 matching over 10 bases. V trimming: 4 bases; J trimming: 5 bases; junction bases outside the gene matches: 6. Per germline, CDR1 SGDLS and CDR2 YYNGEE. The CDR3 spans 15 residues.

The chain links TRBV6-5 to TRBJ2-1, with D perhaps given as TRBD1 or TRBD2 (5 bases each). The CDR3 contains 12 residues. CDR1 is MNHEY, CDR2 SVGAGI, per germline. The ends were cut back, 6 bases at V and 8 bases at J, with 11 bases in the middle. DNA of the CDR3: TGTGCCAGCAGCCGAGGGGTTGATGAGCAGTTCTTC. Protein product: CASSRGVDEQFF.

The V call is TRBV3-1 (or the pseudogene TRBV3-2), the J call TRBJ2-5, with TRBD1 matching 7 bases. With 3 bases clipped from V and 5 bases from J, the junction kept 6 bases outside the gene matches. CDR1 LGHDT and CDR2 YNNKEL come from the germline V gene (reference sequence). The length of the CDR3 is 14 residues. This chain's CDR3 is CASSQRGLGETQYF. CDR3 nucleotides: TGTGCCAGCAGCCAGAGGGGGCTCGGGGAGACCCAGTACTTC.

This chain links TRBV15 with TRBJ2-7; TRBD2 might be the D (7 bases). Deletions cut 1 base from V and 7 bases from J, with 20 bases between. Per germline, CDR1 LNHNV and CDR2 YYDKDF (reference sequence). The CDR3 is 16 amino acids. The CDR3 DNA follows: TGTGCCACCAGCAGAGCCTCTCCCGGGGGGCTCAAGGAGCAGTACTTC. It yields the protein CATSRASPGGLKEQYF.

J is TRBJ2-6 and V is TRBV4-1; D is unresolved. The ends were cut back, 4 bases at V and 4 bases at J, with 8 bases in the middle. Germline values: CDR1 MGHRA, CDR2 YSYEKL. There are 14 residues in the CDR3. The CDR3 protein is CASSLGSGANVLTF. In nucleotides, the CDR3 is TGCGCCAGCAGCCTTGGCTCAGGGGCCAACGTCCTGACTTTC.